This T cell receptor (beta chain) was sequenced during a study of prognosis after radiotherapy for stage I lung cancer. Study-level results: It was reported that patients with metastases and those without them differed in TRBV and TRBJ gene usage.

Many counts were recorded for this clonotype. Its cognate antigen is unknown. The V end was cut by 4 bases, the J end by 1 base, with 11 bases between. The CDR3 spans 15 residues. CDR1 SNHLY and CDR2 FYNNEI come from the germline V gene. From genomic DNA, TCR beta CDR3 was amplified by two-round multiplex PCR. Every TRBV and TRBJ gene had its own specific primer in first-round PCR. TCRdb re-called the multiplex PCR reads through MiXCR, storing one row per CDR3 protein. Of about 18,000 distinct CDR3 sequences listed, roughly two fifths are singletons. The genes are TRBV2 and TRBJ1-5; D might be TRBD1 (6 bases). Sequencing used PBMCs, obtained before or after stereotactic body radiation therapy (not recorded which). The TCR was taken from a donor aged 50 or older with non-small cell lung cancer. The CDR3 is CASSAQGLSNQPQHF. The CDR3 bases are TGTGCCAGCAGTGCCCAGGGGCTCAGCAATCAGCCCCAGCATTTT.